The clone carrying this TCR beta chain was seen a few times. Its antigen is unknown. The same CDR3 can be traced to other DNA sequences in this sample. Expressed TCRB transcripts were sequenced because the entire RNA isolate underwent reverse transcription. Libraries were prepared by immunoSEQ multiplex PCR; TCRdb keeps only in-frame clonotypes and omits some of them. The data hold about 700,000 clones, with around 15% observed a single time. The data were obtained in a study of beta chain features in type 1 diabetes. Germline-derived CDR1 and CDR2 are MDHEN and SYDVKM. The CDR3 sequence is 14 residues long. V dropped 2 bases and J dropped 7; count of bases not matched to a gene: 4. Overall study findings and caveats: Shorter TCRB CDR3s, moderately but significantly so, were found in Type 1 diabetes patients in all four CD4+ subsets.

J is TRBJ1-5 and V is TRBV28; 8 bases fit TRBD1. Sequences were obtained from naive CD4+ T cells from blood. The receptor comes from a man aged 18 to 29 with type 1 diabetes. The CDR3 nucleotides read TGTGCCAGCAGTTTACGACAGGGGTACCAGCCCCAGCATTTT. It encodes CASSLRQGYQPQHF.